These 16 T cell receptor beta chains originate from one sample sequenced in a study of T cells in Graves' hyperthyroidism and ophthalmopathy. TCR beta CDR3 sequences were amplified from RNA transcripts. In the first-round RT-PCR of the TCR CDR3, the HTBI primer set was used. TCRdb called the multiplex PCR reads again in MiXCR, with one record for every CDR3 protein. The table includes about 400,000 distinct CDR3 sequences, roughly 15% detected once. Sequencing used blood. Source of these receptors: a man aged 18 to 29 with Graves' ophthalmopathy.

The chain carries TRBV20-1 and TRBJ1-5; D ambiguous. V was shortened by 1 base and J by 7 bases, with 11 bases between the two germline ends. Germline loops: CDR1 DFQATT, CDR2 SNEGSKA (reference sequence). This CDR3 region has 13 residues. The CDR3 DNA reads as TGCAGTGCTAGAGGGTTTGGTTCCCAGCCCCAGCATTTT. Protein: CSARGFGSQPQHF.

The CDR3 nucleotides are TGTGCCAGCAGCCACGGACTAGCGGGGGTATCCGGGGAGCTGTTTTTT. Translation gives CASSHGLAGVSGELFF. The gene calls are TRBV7-2 and TRBJ2-2; TRBD2 matches 13 bases. The CDR3 spans 16 residues. Germline V lookup: CDR1 SGHTA, CDR2 FQGNSA. V shed 5 bases and J 6 bases; nucleotides not matched to a gene: 6.

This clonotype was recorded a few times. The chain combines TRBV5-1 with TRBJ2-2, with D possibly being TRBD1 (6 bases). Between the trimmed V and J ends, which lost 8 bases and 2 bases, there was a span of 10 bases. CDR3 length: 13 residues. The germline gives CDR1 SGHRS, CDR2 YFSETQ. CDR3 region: CASTGQNTGELFF. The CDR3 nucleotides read TGCGCCAGTACGGGACAAAACACCGGGGAGCTGTTTTTT.

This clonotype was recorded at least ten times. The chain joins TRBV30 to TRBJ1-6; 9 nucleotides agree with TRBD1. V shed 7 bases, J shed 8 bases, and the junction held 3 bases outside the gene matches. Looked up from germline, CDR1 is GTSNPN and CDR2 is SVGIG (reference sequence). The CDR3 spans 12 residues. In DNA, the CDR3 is TGTGCCTCCGGACAGGGGTATTCACCCCTCCACTTT. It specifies CASGQGYSPLHF.

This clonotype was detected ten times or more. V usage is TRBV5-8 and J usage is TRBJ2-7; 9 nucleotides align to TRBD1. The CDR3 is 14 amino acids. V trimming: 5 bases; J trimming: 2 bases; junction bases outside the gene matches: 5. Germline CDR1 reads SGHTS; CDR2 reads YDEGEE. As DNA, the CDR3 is TGTGCCAGCAGTCGACAGGGGGGTCCCTACGAGCAGTACTTC. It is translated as CASSRQGGPYEQYF.

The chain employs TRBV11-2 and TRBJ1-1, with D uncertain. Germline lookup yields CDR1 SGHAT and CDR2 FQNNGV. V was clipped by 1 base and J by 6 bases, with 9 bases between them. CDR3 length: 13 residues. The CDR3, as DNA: TGTGCCAGCAGCTTAGCGGGAAGGTCTGAAGCTTTCTTT. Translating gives CASSLAGRSEAFF.

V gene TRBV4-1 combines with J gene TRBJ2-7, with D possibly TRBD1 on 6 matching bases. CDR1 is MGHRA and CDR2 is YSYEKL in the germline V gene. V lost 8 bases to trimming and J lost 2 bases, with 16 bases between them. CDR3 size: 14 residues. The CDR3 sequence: CASLQGQGTYEQYF. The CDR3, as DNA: TGCGCCAGCCTCCAAGGGCAGGGGACCTACGAGCAGTACTTC.

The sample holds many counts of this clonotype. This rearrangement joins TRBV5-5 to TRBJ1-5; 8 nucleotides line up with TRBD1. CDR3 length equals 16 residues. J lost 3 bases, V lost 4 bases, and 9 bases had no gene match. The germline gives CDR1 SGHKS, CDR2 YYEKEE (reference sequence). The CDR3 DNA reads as TGTGCCAGCAGCCGGGGGAGCAGGGGGCTCAATCAGCCCCAGCATTTT. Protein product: CASSRGSRGLNQPQHF.

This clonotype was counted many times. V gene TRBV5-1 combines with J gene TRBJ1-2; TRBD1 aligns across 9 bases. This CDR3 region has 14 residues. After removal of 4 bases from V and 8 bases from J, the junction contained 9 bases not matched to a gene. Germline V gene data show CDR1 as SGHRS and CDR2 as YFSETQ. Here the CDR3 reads CASSQPGQGGGYTF. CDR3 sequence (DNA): TGCGCCAGCAGCCAACCGGGACAGGGAGGAGGCTACACCTTC.

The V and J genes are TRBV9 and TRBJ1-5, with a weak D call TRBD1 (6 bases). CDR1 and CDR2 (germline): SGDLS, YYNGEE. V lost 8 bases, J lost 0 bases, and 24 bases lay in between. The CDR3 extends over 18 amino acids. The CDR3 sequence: CARGNRDRVYYSNQPQHF. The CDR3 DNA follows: TGTGCCAGGGGAAACAGGGACCGAGTTTACTATAGCAATCAGCCCCAGCATTTT. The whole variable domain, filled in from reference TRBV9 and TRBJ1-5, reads DSGVTQTPKHLITATGQRVTLRCSPRSGDLSVYWYQQSLDQGLQFLIQYYNGEERAKGNILERFSAQQFPDLHSELNLSSLELGDSALYFCARGNRDRVYYSNQPQHFGDGTRLSIL.

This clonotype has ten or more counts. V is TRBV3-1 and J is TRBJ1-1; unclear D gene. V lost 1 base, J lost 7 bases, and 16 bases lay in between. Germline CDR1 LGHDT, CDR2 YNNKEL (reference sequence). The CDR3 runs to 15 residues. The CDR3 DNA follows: TGTGCCAGCAGCCAAGCGGTTGGGGTGGGCGATGAAGCTTTCTTT. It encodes CASSQAVGVGDEAFF.

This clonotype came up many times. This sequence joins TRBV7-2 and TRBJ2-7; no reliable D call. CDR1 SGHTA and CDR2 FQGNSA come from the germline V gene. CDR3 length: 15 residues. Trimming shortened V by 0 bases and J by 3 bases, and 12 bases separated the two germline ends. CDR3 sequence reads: CASSLAPLRFYEQYF. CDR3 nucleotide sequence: TGTGCCAGCAGCTTAGCCCCGCTTCGATTCTACGAGCAGTACTTC. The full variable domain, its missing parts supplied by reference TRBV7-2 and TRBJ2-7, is GAGVSQSPSNKVTEKGKDVELRCDPISGHTALYWYRQSLGQGLEFLIYFQGNSAPDKSGLPSDRFSAERTGGSVSTLTIQRTQQEDSAVYLCASSLAPLRFYEQYFGPGTRLTVT.

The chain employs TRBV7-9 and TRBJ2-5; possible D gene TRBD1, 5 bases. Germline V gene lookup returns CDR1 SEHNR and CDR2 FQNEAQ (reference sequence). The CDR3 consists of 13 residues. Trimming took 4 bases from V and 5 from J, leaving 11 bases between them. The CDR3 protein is CASSWDGAETQYF. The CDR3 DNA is TGTGCCAGCAGCTGGGATGGGGCCGAGACCCAGTACTTC.

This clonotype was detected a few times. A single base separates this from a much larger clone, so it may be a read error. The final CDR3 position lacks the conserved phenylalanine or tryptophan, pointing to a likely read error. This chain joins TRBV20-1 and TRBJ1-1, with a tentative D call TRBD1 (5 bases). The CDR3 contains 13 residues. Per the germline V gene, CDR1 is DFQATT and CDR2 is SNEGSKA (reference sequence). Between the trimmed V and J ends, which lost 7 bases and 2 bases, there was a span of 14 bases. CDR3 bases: TGCAGTGTCCCAACTGGGGGAAACACTGAAGCTTTCCTT. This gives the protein CSVPTGGNTEAFL.

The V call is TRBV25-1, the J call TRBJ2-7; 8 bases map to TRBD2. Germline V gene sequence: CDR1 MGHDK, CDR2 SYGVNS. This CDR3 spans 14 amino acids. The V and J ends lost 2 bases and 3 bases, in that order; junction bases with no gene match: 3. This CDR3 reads CASSERTSSYEQYF. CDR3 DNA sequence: TGTGCCAGCAGTGAAAGGACTAGCAGCTACGAGCAGTACTTC.

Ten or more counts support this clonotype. The CDR3 region is CAWNLAGVGEQFF. The CDR3 DNA is TGTGCCTGGAACCTAGCGGGAGTCGGGGAGCAGTTCTTC. This chain uses TRBV30 with TRBJ2-1, with 10 bases fitting TRBD2. The germline CDR1 and CDR2 sequences are GTSNPN and SVGIG (reference sequence). The CDR3 is made up of 13 amino acids. Trimming took 4 bases from V and 10 from J; bases not matched to a gene: 7.